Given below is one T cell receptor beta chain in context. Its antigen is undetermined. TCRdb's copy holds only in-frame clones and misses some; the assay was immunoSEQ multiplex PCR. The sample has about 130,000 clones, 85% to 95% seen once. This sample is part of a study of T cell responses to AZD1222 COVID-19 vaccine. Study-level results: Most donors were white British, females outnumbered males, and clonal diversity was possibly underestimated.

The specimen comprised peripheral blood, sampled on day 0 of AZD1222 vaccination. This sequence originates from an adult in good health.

The CDR3 loop reads CASSFRAGSNQPQHF. In DNA, the CDR3 is TGTGCCAGCAGTTTCAGGGCGGGGAGCAATCAGCCCCAGCATTTT. This chain links TRBV28 with TRBJ1-5, with D tentatively TRBD1 (5 bases). This CDR3 has 15 amino acids. Germline assignment: CDR1 MDHEN and CDR2 SYDVKM. With 3 bases removed from V and 1 base from J, the gap between germline ends came to 10 bases. The full variable domain, rest sourced from reference TRBV28 and TRBJ1-5, is DVKVTQSSRYLVKRTGEKVFLECVQDMDHENMFWYRQDPGLGLRLIYFSYDVKMKEKGDIPEGYSVSREKKERFSLILESASTNQTSMYLCASSFRAGSNQPQHFGDGTRLSIL.